One T cell receptor beta chain is described in this entry. Its antigen is as yet unknown. This sample is drawn from a study of T cells in Graves' hyperthyroidism and ophthalmopathy. Study-wide results and caveats: Appearing also in blood were most of the thyroid clonotypes expanded above 0.001.

Each ophthalmopathy patient scored at least 3 on the Clinical Activity Score and at least 4 on NOSPECS grade, with duration under 3 months. Patients with uncontrolled infections, other autoimmune diseases, pregnancy or lactation were excluded. Using over 8.5 ml of fresh peripheral blood, PBMCs were prepared. V was shortened by 10 bases and J by 3 bases, with 16 bases between the two germline ends. CDR1 is MDHEN and CDR2 is SYDVKM in the germline V gene. The CDR3 contains 14 residues. Researchers amplified the TCR beta CDR3 regions from RNA transcripts. A set of HTBI primers served as the primers for a first-round RT-PCR of the TCR CDR3. TCRdb itself ran the multiplex PCR reads through MiXCR, one entry per CDR3 protein. The sample includes hundreds of thousands of distinct CDR3 sequences, more than 20% of them seen just once.

This clonotype originated in a man younger than 45 with Graves' ophthalmopathy. The chain is built from TRBV28 and TRBJ1-5; D is unclear. The sequencing sample was made of blood. In DNA form, the CDR3 reads TGTGCCATCCGGCTGGGTATTAACAATCAGCCCCAGCATTTT. It yields the protein CAIRLGINNQPQHF.